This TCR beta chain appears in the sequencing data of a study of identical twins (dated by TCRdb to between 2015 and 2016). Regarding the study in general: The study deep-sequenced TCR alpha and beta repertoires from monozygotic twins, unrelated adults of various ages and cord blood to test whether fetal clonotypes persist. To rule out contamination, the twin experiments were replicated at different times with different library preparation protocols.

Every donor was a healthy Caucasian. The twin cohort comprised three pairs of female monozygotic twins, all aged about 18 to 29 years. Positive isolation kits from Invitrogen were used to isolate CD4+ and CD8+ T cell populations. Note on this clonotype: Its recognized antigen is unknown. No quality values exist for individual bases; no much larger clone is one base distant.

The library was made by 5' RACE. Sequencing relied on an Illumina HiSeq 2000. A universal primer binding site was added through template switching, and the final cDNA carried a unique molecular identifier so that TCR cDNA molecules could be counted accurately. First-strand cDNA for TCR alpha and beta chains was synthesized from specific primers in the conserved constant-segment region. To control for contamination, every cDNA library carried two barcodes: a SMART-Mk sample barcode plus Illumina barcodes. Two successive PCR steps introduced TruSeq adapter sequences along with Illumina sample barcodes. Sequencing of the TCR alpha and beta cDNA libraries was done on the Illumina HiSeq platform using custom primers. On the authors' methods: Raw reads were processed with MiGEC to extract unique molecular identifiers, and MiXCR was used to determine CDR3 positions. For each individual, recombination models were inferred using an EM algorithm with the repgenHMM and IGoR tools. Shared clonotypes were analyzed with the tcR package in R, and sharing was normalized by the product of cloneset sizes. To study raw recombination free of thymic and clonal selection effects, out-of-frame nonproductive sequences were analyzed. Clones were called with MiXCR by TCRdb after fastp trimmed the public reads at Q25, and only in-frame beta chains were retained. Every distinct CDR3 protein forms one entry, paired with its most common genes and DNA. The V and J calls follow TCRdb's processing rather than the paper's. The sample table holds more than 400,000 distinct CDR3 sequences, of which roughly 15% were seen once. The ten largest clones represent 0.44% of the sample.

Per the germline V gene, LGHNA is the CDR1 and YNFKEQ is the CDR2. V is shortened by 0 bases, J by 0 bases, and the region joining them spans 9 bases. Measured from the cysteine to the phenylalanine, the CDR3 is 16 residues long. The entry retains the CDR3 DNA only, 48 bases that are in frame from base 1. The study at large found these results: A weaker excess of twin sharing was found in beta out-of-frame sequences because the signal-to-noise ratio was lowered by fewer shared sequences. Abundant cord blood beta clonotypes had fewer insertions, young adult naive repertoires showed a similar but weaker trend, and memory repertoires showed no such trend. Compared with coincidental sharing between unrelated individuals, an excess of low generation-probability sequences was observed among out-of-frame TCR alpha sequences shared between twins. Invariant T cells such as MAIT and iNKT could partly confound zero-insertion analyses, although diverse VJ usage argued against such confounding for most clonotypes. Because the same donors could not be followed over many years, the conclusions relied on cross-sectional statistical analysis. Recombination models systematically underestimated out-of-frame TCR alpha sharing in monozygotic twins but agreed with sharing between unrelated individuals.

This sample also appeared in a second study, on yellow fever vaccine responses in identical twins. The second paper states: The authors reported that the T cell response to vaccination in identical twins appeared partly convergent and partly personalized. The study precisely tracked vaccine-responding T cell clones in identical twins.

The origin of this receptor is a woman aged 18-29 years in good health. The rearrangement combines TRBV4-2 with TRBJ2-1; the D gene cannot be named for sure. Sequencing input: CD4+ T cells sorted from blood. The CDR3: CASSQDHTNSYNEQFF. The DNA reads TGTGCCAGCAGCCAAGATCACACCAACTCCTACAATGAGCAGTTCTTC.